This paragraph reports one TCR beta chain. The antigen is undetermined. The data were obtained in a study of cytomegalovirus exposure and HLA in healthy donors. General study findings and limits: Usually a TCR sequence was rare, but some public TCRs were found in many donors. A later analysis reportedly identified an Asian-associated ancestry cluster as carrying fewer N-insertions than the roughly 700-donor mean. Researchers reported from a later analysis that most CMV-associated TCR beta chains appeared HLA-restricted.

Primers for the PCR totalled 60 Vbeta and 13 Jbeta. The data were produced by immunoSEQ multiplex PCR, yet TCRdb's version contains in-frame clones alone and is incomplete. The top ten clones hold under 20% of a sample with about 100,000 clones, roughly four fifths of them seen once. CDR1 is MNHNS, CDR2 SASEGT, per germline. The V and J ends lost 4 bases and 9 bases respectively, with 18 bases between them. The CDR3 length is 14 residues. The source material was PBMCs. The rearrangement links TRBV6-1 to TRBJ2-5, with D possibly being TRBD2 (5 bases). This TCR came from an older woman in good health and CMV-seropositive. As DNA, the CDR3 is TGTGCCAGCAGTGTCCTCGGTGACGGGGTGGCCCAGTACTTC. It yields the protein CASSVLGDGVAQYF.